This TCR beta chain was found in a study of blood T cell repertoires in COVID-19. CDR1 and CDR2 (germline): MNHEY, SMNVEV (reference sequence). The CDR3 is made up of 13 amino acids. V dropped 6 bases and J dropped 4; count of bases not matched to a gene: 5. The assay was immunoSEQ multiplex PCR, and TCRdb's table has in-frame clones only and misses some. Among approximately 190,000 clones listed, 65% to 85% were seen once. This TCR derives from a middle-aged man who had recovered from COVID-19. The sequencing sample was made of PBMCs or T cells enriched from blood (not recorded which). The gene calls are TRBV27 and TRBJ1-1; the match to TRBD1 covers 7 bases. CDR3 in DNA: TGTGCCAGCAGGGCGACAGGGACCACTGAAGCTTTCTTT. Its translation: CASRATGTTEAFF.